This T cell receptor (beta chain) was documented in a study of cytomegalovirus exposure and HLA in healthy donors. V lost 2 bases and J 4 bases, leaving 9 bases between the germline ends. The CDR3 runs to 14 residues. The germline CDR1 and CDR2 sequences are SGHRS and YFSETQ. The sample holds a few counts of this clone. Use of 60 Vbeta and 13 Jbeta primers characterized the PCR. The protocol was immunoSEQ multiplex PCR, while the TCRdb copy is restricted to in-frame clones and leaves out a portion. This table holds 100,000 to 120,000 clones, roughly 13% found once. It was healthy bone marrow donors who served as donors.

The chain joins TRBV5-1 to TRBJ2-2; tentative D call: TRBD1 (5 bases). This TCR was recovered from a man in his forties in good health and CMV-seropositive. Sequencing was carried out using PBMCs. The CDR3 loop reads CASSLQDGTGELFF. The CDR3 region has the DNA TGCGCCAGCAGCTTACAGGACGGCACCGGGGAGCTGTTTTTT.